The source of this T cell receptor (beta chain) is a study of beta chain features in type 1 diabetes. The germline CDR1 and CDR2 sequences are MGHDK and SYGVNS. The ends were cut back, 4 bases at V and 6 bases at J, with 10 bases in the middle. This CDR3 has 13 residues. The isolated RNA, all of it, was reverse transcribed, so expressed TCRB transcripts were what got sequenced. TCRdb keeps only in-frame clones here, not all; method: immunoSEQ multiplex PCR. This sample yields hundreds of thousands of clones, of which over 12% are seen a single time; 0.03% to 0.045% belongs to the top ten. General observations from the study: Within the patient group, naive, central memory and Treg TCRB repertoires appeared more similar to each other than within healthy donors. For Type 1 diabetes patients, all four CD4+ subsets carried TCRB CDR3s that were moderately but significantly shorter.

In its sample, this clone was seen a few times. Its target is not known. The rearrangement uses TRBV25-1 and TRBJ2-1; D is perhaps TRBD1 (6 bases). The receptor was isolated from a man between 18 and 29 years old with type 1 diabetes. The sample comprised naive CD4+ T cells from blood. The CDR3 protein is CASSGQGTNEQFF. The CDR3 region has the DNA TGTGCCAGCAGTGGCCAGGGGACCAATGAGCAGTTCTTC.